Below, one TCR beta chain is given with its context. What it binds is not known. Assay: immunoSEQ multiplex PCR; the TCRdb copy retains only in-frame clones and omits some. Of approximately 2,000,000 clones detected, over 85% appear once; the ten largest clones hold 1.5% to 2%. In germline, CDR1 is SGDLS, CDR2 YYNGEE. The CDR3 is 13 residues long. Germline trimming cut 5 bases from V and 5 bases from J; bases unmatched to any gene: 5. This sample was taken from a study of shared clonotypes between healthy human individuals. Study outcomes and limitations: Of the naive CD4 clonotypes, about 5% were shared across a few donors.

Positive CCR7 selection of CD45RO-negative cells yielded the naive CD8 cells, and terminally differentiated effector memory CD45RA+ cells were excluded. This chain connects TRBV9 to TRBJ1-2, with 8 bases aligning to TRBD1. Sequencing was done on a sample of naive CD8+ T cells from PBMCs. The TCR comes from a man aged 18 to 30 in good health. Some clones in this sample may be carry-over from other donors' samples. The CDR3 coding sequence is TGTGCCAGCAGATCACAGGGGGTTTATGGCTACACCTTC. Protein sequence: CASRSQGVYGYTF.